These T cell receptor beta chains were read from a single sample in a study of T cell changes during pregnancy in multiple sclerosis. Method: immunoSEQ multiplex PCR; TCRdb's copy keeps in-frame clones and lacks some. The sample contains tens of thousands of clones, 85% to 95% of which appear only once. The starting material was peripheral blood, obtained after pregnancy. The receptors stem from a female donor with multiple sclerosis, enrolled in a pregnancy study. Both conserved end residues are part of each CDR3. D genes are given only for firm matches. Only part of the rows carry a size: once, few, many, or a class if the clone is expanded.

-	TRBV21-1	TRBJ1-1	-	TGTGCCAGCAGCGGTCACAGGGGGAACACTGAAGCTTTCTTT	CASSGHRGNTEAFF
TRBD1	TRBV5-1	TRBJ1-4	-	TGCGCCAGCAGCTGGACAGGGGAAGATGAAAAACTGTTTTTT	CASSWTGEDEKLFF
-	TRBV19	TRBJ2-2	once	TGTGCCAGTAGTATCGCAGGAACCGGGGAGCTGTTTTTT	CASSIAGTGELFF
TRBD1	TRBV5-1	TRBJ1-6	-	TGCGCCAGCAAACCCAGCCCAGGGGGGAATTCACCCCTCCACTTT	CASKPSPGGNSPLHF
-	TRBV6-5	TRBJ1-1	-	TGTGCCAGCAGTTCTGGGCAGAAAGCTTTCTTT	CASSSGQKAFF
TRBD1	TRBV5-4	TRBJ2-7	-	TGTGCCAGCAGGAATGACAGGGGGAGCTCCTACGAGCAGTACTTC	CASRNDRGSSYEQYF
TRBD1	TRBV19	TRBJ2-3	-	TGTGCCAGTAGCGGGACAGGTAACACAGATACGCAGTATTTT	CASSGTGNTDTQYF
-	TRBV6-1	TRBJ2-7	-	TGTGCCAGCAGTCCTACGGGACTCAAATCCTACGAGCAGTACTTC	CASSPTGLKSYEQYF
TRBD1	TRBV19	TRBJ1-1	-	TGTGCCAGTAGAATTTCCCCCATGAACAGGGGAAGGACTGAAGCTTTCTTT	CASRISPMNRGRTEAFF
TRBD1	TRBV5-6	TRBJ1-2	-	TGTGCCAGCAGCTTCCCACAGGGGATCTATGGCTACACCTTC	CASSFPQGIYGYTF
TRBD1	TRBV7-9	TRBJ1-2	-	TGTGCCAGCAGCCGGCTTGACAGGGGGGCCTATGGCTACACCTTC	CASSRLDRGAYGYTF
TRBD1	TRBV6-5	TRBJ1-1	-	TGTGCCAGCGGAGCCCGGACAGGGAACACTGAAGCTTTCTTT	CASGARTGNTEAFF
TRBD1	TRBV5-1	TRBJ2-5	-	TGCGCCAGCGCGGTTCTACAGGGGTCTGGTGAGACCCAGTACTTC	CASAVLQGSGETQYF
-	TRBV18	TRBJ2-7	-	TGTGCCAGCTCACCAAATCAGGAGGTCTACGAGCAGTACTTC	CASSPNQEVYEQYF
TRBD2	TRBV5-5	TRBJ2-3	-	TGTGCCAGCAGCTCGCTGACTAGCGGGAGTGGGGACACAGATACGCAGTATTTT	CASSSLTSGSGDTDTQYF
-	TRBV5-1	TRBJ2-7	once	TGCGCCAGCAGCTTGGACGGGAACGAGCAGTACTTC	CASSLDGNEQYF
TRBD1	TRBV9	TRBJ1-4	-	TGTGCCAGCAGCGTACACAAGACAGGGGTACGGGAAAAACTGTTTTTT	CASSVHKTGVREKLFF
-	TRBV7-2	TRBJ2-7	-	TGTGCCAGCAGCTTAGTAGCGGATAGCTCCTACGAGCAGTACTTC	CASSLVADSSYEQYF
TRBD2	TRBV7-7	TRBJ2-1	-	TGTGCCAGCAGCCCTATAGCGGGCCTGAGGAATGAGCAGTTCTTC	CASSPIAGLRNEQFF
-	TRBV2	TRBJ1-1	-	TGTGCCAGCAGTGGCCGGGACACCATACTAGGTTTCTTT	CASSGRDTILGFF
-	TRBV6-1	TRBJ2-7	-	TGTGCCAGCAGTGAAGCGTCCAGGGGTAGGACCTACGAGCAGTACTTC	CASSEASRGRTYEQYF
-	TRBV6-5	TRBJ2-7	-	TGTGCCAGCTCACCGGGACAATTGTCCTACGAGCAGTACTTC	CASSPGQLSYEQYF
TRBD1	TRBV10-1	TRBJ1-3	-	TGCGCCAGCATGGACAGGGGGGACCCCGGCACCATATATTTT	CASMDRGDPGTIYF
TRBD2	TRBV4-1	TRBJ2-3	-	TGCGCCAGCAGCCAAGACCCTAGCGGAACTAGCACAGATACGCAGTATTTT	CASSQDPSGTSTDTQYF
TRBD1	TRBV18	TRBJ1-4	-	TGTGCCAGCTCACCTACGGACCAGGGGGTCGGAGGTAATGAAAAACTGTTTTTT	CASSPTDQGVGGNEKLFF
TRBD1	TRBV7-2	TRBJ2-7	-	TGTGCCAGCAGCTTAGAGCCGGGACAGGGCCGCTACGAGCAGTACTTC	CASSLEPGQGRYEQYF
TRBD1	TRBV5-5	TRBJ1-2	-	TGTGCCAGCAGCTCCGCCAATCCGACAGGGAACTATGGCTACACCTTC	CASSSANPTGNYGYTF
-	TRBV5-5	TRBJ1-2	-	TGTGCCAGCAGCTCACTGGGACAACGGAGCTACACCTTC	CASSSLGQRSYTF
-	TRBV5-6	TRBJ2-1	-	TGTGCCAGCCCCAAAAGGGGGACGGTCACATGTTACAATGAGCAGTTCTTC	CASPKRGTVTCYNEQFF
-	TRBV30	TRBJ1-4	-	TGTGCCTGGAGTCGCCTACGGGAAAAACTGTTTTTT	CAWSRLREKLFF
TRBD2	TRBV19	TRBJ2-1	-	TGTGCCAGTAGTACCTCTAGCGGGACGTACAATGAGCAGTTCTTC	CASSTSSGTYNEQFF
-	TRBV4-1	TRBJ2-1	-	TGCGCCAGCAGCCACCCCTACCCCGGATGGGCCTATGAGCAGTTCTTC	CASSHPYPGWAYEQFF
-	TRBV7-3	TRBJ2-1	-	TGTGCCAGCAGCCCGCAGGGGAGGGATGAGCAGTTCTTC	CASSPQGRDEQFF
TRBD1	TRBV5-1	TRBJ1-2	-	TGCGCCAGCCGGACAGGGGGTGAGAACTATGGCTACACCTTC	CASRTGGENYGYTF
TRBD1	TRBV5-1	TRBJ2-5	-	TGCGCCAGCAGCTTAGGGACAGCCGCCCAAGAGACCCAGTACTTC	CASSLGTAAQETQYF
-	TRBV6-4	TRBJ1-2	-	TGTGCCAGCAGTGACCTCTCGGCCGGGGGAGATTACTATGGCTACACCTTC	CASSDLSAGGDYYGYTF
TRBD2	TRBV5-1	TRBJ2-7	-	TGCGCCAGCAGCTTGGATTACGGGGCGGGGGTCTCCTACGAGCAGTACTTC	CASSLDYGAGVSYEQYF
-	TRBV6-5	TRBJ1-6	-	TGTGCCAGCAGTTACTCAGGGGGGGATAATTCACCCCTCCACTTT	CASSYSGGDNSPLHF
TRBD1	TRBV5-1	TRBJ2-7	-	TGCGCCAGCAGCCCCGACAGGGGAGTCTACGAGCAGTACTTC	CASSPDRGVYEQYF
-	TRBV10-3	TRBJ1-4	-	TGTGCCATCAGTGAGCGCTTGGCGGCTAAAGAAAAACTGTTTTTT	CAISERLAAKEKLFF
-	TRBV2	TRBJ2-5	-	TGTGCCAGCAGTGCCCGCGCTACCGAGACCCAGTACTTC	CASSARATETQYF
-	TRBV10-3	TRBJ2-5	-	TGTGCCATCAGTGAGCCAACGGAGGAGACCCAGTACTTC	CAISEPTEETQYF
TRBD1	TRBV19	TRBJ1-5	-	TGTGCCAGTAGTCCCCGTCCAACCGGGACAGTGGGTCAGCCCCAGCATTTT	CASSPRPTGTVGQPQHF
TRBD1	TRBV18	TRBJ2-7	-	TGTGCCAGCTCACAAAACAGGGGCGAGCAGTACTTC	CASSQNRGEQYF
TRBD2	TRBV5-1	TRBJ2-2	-	TGCGCCAGCAGGTCCGGGACTAGCGGGAGTATGTGGGAGCTGTTTTTT	CASRSGTSGSMWELFF
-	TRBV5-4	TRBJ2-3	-	TGTGCCAGCAGCCCCGGGACATATGGCACAGATACGCAGTATTTT	CASSPGTYGTDTQYF
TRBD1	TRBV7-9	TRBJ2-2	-	TGTGCCAGCAGTTCACAGGGGGCGGGCACCGGGGAGCTGTTTTTT	CASSSQGAGTGELFF
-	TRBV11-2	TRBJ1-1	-	TGTGCCAGCAGCCCAAGCCCGGGGGGCGGCACTGAAGCTTTCTTT	CASSPSPGGGTEAFF
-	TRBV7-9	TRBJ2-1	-	TGTGCCAGCAGCTTTTTCGGGGGGCACTACAATGAGCAGTTCTTC	CASSFFGGHYNEQFF
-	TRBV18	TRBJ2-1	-	TGTGCCAGCTCATTCTTAGCGGTGGGCGGCAATGAGCAGTTCTTC	CASSFLAVGGNEQFF